This T cell receptor (beta chain) was sequenced for a study of cytotoxic CD8 clonotypes in ibrutinib-treated CLL. Clones were sequenced by immunoSEQ multiplex PCR, and TCRdb holds only the in-frame ones, with some missing. The data show roughly 170,000 clones, about 80% seen once. The starting material was PBMCs, obtained after 24 months of ibrutinib treatment. This TCR was sampled from a human donor with chronic lymphocytic leukemia.

CDR3 coding DNA: TGTGCCAGCAGCGTCGACCGGGGGCGGAATGAGCAGTTCTTC. Protein: CASSVDRGRNEQFF. The chain recombines TRBV11-1 with TRBJ2-1; the D call may be TRBD1 or TRBD2 (6 bases each). Trimming stripped 5 bases from V and 7 bases from J, with 15 bases between. Germline assignment: CDR1 SGHAT and CDR2 FQDESV (reference sequence). The CDR3 contains 14 residues.